This TCR beta chain stems from a study of T cells in Graves' hyperthyroidism and ophthalmopathy. Study at large: Before any treatment, at initial diagnosis, peripheral blood was collected. Broader study findings: In blood, most of the thyroid clonotypes expanded above 0.001 were also present.

This clonotype showed up many times. Its antigen is still unknown. The CDR3 is 14 amino acids. The V gene's germline CDR1 is DFQATT and CDR2 SNEGSKA (reference sequence). Trimming stripped 6 bases from V and 0 bases from J, with 15 bases between. What was amplified from RNA transcripts were TCR beta CDR3 regions. A set of HTBI primers served as the primers for a first-round RT-PCR of the TCR CDR3. TCRdb called the multiplex PCR reads again in MiXCR, with one record for every CDR3 protein. The sample yields more than 450,000 distinct CDR3 sequences, roughly 15% seen once. What was sequenced was blood. The receptor was isolated from a woman aged 40 to 50 with Graves' hyperthyroidism. The chain has TRBV20-1 and TRBJ2-7; a weak D match, TRBD2 (6 bases). The CDR3 sequence is CSAKAMDYSYEQYF. The CDR3, as DNA: TGCAGTGCGAAGGCCATGGACTACTCCTACGAGCAGTACTTC.